This is a list of T cell receptor beta chains from one sample in a study of blood T cell repertoires in COVID-19. Assay: immunoSEQ multiplex PCR; the TCRdb copy retains only in-frame clones and omits some. In the table there are under 350,000 clones, 85% of which are singletons. Sequenced material: peripheral blood. The receptor source for this set is a human donor in a cohort sampled during active COVID-19. CDR3s include the opening cysteine and the closing phenylalanine or tryptophan. Each record gives: V gene, D gene, J gene, clone size, CDR3 DNA, CDR3 protein. D genes are given only for firm matches. The listing skips clone size in some rows; elsewhere it reads once, few, many or a size class.

TRBV6-4	NA	TRBJ2-2	few	TGTGCCAGCAGTGACTTGGCGGGCGGGGAGCTGTTTTTT	CASSDLAGGELFF
TRBV19	TRBD2	TRBJ2-1	NA	TGTGCCAGTAAGGTGCAGCGGGGGAGGTACAATGAGCAGTTCTTC	CASKVQRGRYNEQFF
TRBV6-1	NA	TRBJ1-1	NA	TGTGCCAGCAGTGAAATAATGGGCTACACTGAAGCTTTCTTT	CASSEIMGYTEAFF
TRBV10-2	TRBD1	TRBJ1-2	NA	TGCGCCAGCAGTGAGTCCCGACAGGGGCATGGCTACACCTTC	CASSESRQGHGYTF
TRBV9	NA	TRBJ2-5	NA	TGTGCCAGCAGCGTAGGGCGGGCAGTCCCAGAGACCCAGTACTTC	CASSVGRAVPETQYF
TRBV5-1	NA	TRBJ2-5	NA	TGCGCCAGCAGCTTGCTCAGAGAGACCCAGTACTTC	CASSLLRETQYF
TRBV3-1/TRBV3-2	NA	TRBJ2-2	NA	TGTGCCAGCAGCCATGCAGGGGCTGGCGGGGAGCTGTTTTTT	CASSHAGAGGELFF
TRBV29-1	TRBD1	TRBJ1-4	NA	TGCAGCGTTGGGGCAGGGGGCGTTGTTGAAAAACTGTTTTTT	CSVGAGGVVEKLFF
TRBV18	NA	TRBJ2-5	NA	TGTGCCAGCTCAGAAACGGGGGACCAAGAGACCCAGTACTTC	CASSETGDQETQYF
TRBV11-2	NA	TRBJ2-7	few	TGTGCCAGCAGGGACAGAACCAGGACGAGCTCCTACGAGCAGTACTTC	CASRDRTRTSSYEQYF
TRBV28	NA	TRBJ2-1	once	TGTGCCAGCAGATCCCGTGTGACAACAGAGCAGTTCTTC	CASRSRVTTEQFF
TRBV19	TRBD2	TRBJ2-1	NA	TGTGCCAGTAGTATGTTACTAGCGGGGGGGGTGCTCTTC	CASSMLLAGGVLF
TRBV10-2	NA	TRBJ2-3	NA	TGCGCCAGCAGTGACCCCCAGGGGGGTACAGATACGCAGTATTTT	CASSDPQGGTDTQYF
TRBV5-1	NA	TRBJ1-1	once	TGCGCCAGCAGCTTGGCCTATAAAACTTTCTTT	CASSLAYKTFF
TRBV29-1	TRBD1	TRBJ2-7	NA	TGCAGCGTTGAAGCTCTGGGACAGGGCCAATACGAGCAGTACTTC	CSVEALGQGQYEQYF
TRBV6-6	TRBD1	TRBJ2-7	NA	TGTGCCAGCAGACCCACCGGGACAGGGGGAAACGAGCAGTACTTC	CASRPTGTGGNEQYF
TRBV18	TRBD1	TRBJ1-2	NA	TGTGCCAGCTCCAGGGACAGGGATGGCTATGGCTACACCTTC	CASSRDRDGYGYTF
TRBV27	TRBD2	TRBJ2-1	NA	TGTGCCAGCAGTTCCCCCTCTAGCGGGACCTTCCTTGAGCAGTTCTTC	CASSSPSSGTFLEQFF
TRBV6-5	TRBD1	TRBJ1-1	few	TGTGCCAGCAGTTACTCACAGGGGAGAAGAACTGAAGCTTTCTTT	CASSYSQGRRTEAFF
TRBV5-1	TRBD1	TRBJ2-2	NA	TGCGCCAGCAGACTACAGGGGGGAGACACCGGGGAGCTGTTTTTT	CASRLQGGDTGELFF
TRBV30	NA	TRBJ1-6	NA	TGTGCCTGGAGTGTAGACTGGAATTCACCCCTCCACTTT	CAWSVDWNSPLHF
TRBV29-1	TRBD2	TRBJ2-2	NA	TGCAGCGTTGAAGAATTGGGGGGGTCCACCGGGGAGCTGTTTTTT	CSVEELGGSTGELFF
TRBV2	TRBD1	TRBJ1-2	NA	TGTGCCAGCAGTCCACAGACAGGGAACTATGGCTACACCTTC	CASSPQTGNYGYTF
TRBV5-4	NA	TRBJ2-7	NA	TGTGCCAGCAGCTTGGGCGGGGCAACCCCGGGCGAGCAGTACTTC	CASSLGGATPGEQYF
TRBV4-2	NA	TRBJ1-5	NA	TGTGCCAGCAGCCAAGAGGTTGGGGGCGGACAGCCCCAGCATTTT	CASSQEVGGGQPQHF
TRBV6-1	NA	TRBJ1-2	NA	TGTGCCAGCAGTGCCCCCTACAGGGCCTCTAACTATGGCTACACCTTC	CASSAPYRASNYGYTF
TRBV6-5	NA	TRBJ1-5	NA	TGTGCCAGCAGTTTCAGGGGTACGAAACAGCCCCAGCATTTT	CASSFRGTKQPQHF
TRBV28	TRBD2	TRBJ2-3	NA	TGTGCCAGCAGTTTCCCAGCGGGGGGCGGCACAGATACGCAGTATTTT	CASSFPAGGGTDTQYF
TRBV4-1	NA	TRBJ2-7	NA	TGCGCCAGCAGCCAAGAAGGGAACAGGGCGACCTACGAGCAGTACTTC	CASSQEGNRATYEQYF
TRBV7-2	TRBD1	TRBJ2-3	once	TGTGCCAGCAGCTTAAGGGGACCGGGACAGGGAGCAGATACGCAGTATTTT	CASSLRGPGQGADTQYF
TRBV6-5	NA	TRBJ1-2	NA	TGTGCTAGTTACGGGAATGACTATGGCTACACCTTC	CASYGNDYGYTF
TRBV11-2	TRBD2	TRBJ2-3	NA	TGTGCCAGCAGCTTAAAAATGACGGGGGGGAGCACAGATACGCAGTATTTT	CASSLKMTGGSTDTQYF
TRBV10-3	NA	TRBJ1-5	NA	TGTGCCATCGGCGGGACGGAGAATCAGCCCCAGCATTTT	CAIGGTENQPQHF
TRBV3-1/TRBV3-2	NA	TRBJ1-1	NA	TGTGCCAGCAGCCAGAGCAATCCCAACACTGAAGCTTTCTTT	CASSQSNPNTEAFF
TRBV7-2	TRBD2	TRBJ2-7	NA	TGTGCCAGCAGCTTATCAGCGGGGGGGTTCTACGAGCAGTACTTC	CASSLSAGGFYEQYF
TRBV18	NA	TRBJ1-2	NA	TGTGCCAGCTCACCATTAGTTAACACAGAAGTCCACTATGGCTACACCTTC	CASSPLVNTEVHYGYTF
TRBV9	NA	TRBJ1-5	NA	TGTGCCAGCAGCGTCGGGAGGGACAGCAATCAGCCCCAGCATTTT	CASSVGRDSNQPQHF
TRBV27	NA	TRBJ1-1	NA	TGTGCCAGCAGTGCCCCCGGGGAGCCGAACACTGAAGCTTTCTTT	CASSAPGEPNTEAFF
TRBV27	TRBD1	TRBJ1-6	NA	TGTGCCAGCAGTTTTTCCGACAGGGTAAAATGGGGACCCCTCCACTTT	CASSFSDRVKWGPLHF
TRBV6-5	NA	TRBJ1-2	NA	TGTGCCAGCACCCTCGGGTGGGTCTATGGCTACACCTTC	CASTLGWVYGYTF
TRBV5-4	NA	TRBJ2-3	NA	TGTGCCAGCAGATCTGGGACTTCACTACCAGATACGCAGTATTTT	CASRSGTSLPDTQYF
TRBV15	NA	TRBJ1-5	NA	TGTGCCACCAGCAGAGATCAGCAGCCCCAGCATTTT	CATSRDQQPQHF
TRBV24-1	NA	TRBJ1-2	NA	TGTGCCACCGCCTCCGGGACACTAACGATCTATGGCTACACCTTC	CATASGTLTIYGYTF
TRBV15	TRBD1	TRBJ2-7	NA	TGTGCCACCAGCAGGCTCGGGACAGGCTACGAGCAGTACTTC	CATSRLGTGYEQYF
TRBV5-5	NA	TRBJ2-5	NA	TGTGCCAGCCGTGCCGTGAGGAATCAAGAGACCCAGTACTTC	CASRAVRNQETQYF
TRBV9	NA	TRBJ2-1	few	TGTGCCAGCAGCGCGGGAACCTACAATGAGCAGTTCTTC	CASSAGTYNEQFF
TRBV11-3	NA	TRBJ2-7	NA	TGTGCCAGCAGCTTAGGGAGGGGTGACTACGAGCAGTACTTC	CASSLGRGDYEQYF
TRBV10-3	TRBD1	TRBJ1-2	once	TGTGCCATCAGGGGGACAGGGAGTGGCTACACCTTC	CAIRGTGSGYTF
TRBV5-4	NA	TRBJ2-6	NA	TGTGCCAGCAGCCGGCAGGTGACTGGGGCCAACGTCCTGACTTTC	CASSRQVTGANVLTF
TRBV24-1	TRBD1	TRBJ2-1	once	TGTGCCACCCGCAGGGGGAACAATGAGCAGTTCTTC	CATRRGNNEQFF
TRBV11-2	NA	TRBJ1-6	NA	TGTGCCAGCAGCTTATCGGGTTCACCCCTCCACTTT	CASSLSGSPLHF
TRBV9	NA	TRBJ2-1	NA	TGTGCCAGCAGCGTAGTTAGTAGCGCCCACAATGAGCAGTTCTTC	CASSVVSSAHNEQFF
TRBV6-6	TRBD1	TRBJ1-3	NA	TGTGCCAGCAGCCCGGACAGGACCAACTCTGGAAACACCATATATTTT	CASSPDRTNSGNTIYF
TRBV3-1/TRBV3-2	TRBD1	TRBJ1-1	NA	TGTGCCAGCAGCCCAACCGGGACAGGGGTCACTGAAGCTTTCTTT	CASSPTGTGVTEAFF
TRBV5-1	NA	TRBJ2-2	NA	TGCGCCAGCAGCCCCCAGACAAGCACCGGGGAGCTGTTTTTT	CASSPQTSTGELFF
TRBV5-6	NA	TRBJ2-7	NA	TGTGCCAGCACTCACAGGGTGGGGGAGCAGTACTTC	CASTHRVGEQYF
TRBV24-1	NA	TRBJ1-5	few	TGTGCCACCAGTCGAGGACAGAACAATCAGCCCCAGCATTTT	CATSRGQNNQPQHF
TRBV10-1	TRBD2	TRBJ2-1	NA	TGCGCCAGCAGTGATCGGCGGGGGGTGTTCTTC	CASSDRRGVFF
TRBV12-3/TRBV12-4	NA	TRBJ2-3	once	TGTGCCAGCAGTTTCCGAGATACGCAGTATTTT	CASSFRDTQYF
TRBV13	NA	TRBJ1-5	NA	TGTGCCAGCAGCTCCCGGACGGGGTCCGTGGGTAATCAGCCCCAGCATTTT	CASSSRTGSVGNQPQHF